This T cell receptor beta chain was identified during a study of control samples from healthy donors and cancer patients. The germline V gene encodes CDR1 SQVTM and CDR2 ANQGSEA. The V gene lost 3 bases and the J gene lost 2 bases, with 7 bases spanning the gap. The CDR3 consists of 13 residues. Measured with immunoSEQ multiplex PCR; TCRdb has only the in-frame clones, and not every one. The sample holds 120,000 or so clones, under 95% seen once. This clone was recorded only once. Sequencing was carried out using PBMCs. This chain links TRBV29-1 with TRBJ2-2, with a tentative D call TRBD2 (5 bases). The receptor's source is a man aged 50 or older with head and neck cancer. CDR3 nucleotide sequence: TGCAGCGTTGAGGCGGGTAACACCGGGGAGCTGTTTTTT. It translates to CSVEAGNTGELFF.